This T cell receptor beta chain was recovered during a study of early T cells in non-severe SARS-CoV-2 infection. Via MiXCR, TCRdb re-called the 5' RACE reads, giving one row per CDR3 protein. The sample has roughly 63,000 distinct CDR3 sequences; under 15% are singletons. This clonotype showed up just a few times. Antigen: not known. Study results and caveats: Matching results from VDJdb favored anti-spike CD8 responses, leaving private and CD4 specificities undetected.

The V and J ends lost 4 bases and 4 bases respectively, with 11 bases between them. The germline V gene encodes CDR1 LGHDT and CDR2 YNNKEL (reference sequence). The CDR3 runs 13 residues. This chain links TRBV3-1 with TRBJ2-7; D is uncertain. Input material: whole blood. The receptor comes from an adult who was a healthcare worker with PCR-confirmed SARS-CoV-2 infection or an uninfected control (not recorded which). The CDR3 DNA is TGTGCCAGCAGCCCAATCGGGCCTTACGAGCAGTACTTC. It encodes CASSPIGPYEQYF.